The clone carrying this T cell receptor beta chain was recorded once. No antigen is known for it. The CDR3 has 14 residues. CDR1 and CDR2 from the germline V gene are MGHRA and YSYEKL. The data belong to a study of blood T cells in healthy people across ages. Findings and caveats of the study: Donor CMV infection status was unknown, possibly confounding age-related changes in expanded clonotypes.

Together with a sample-barcoded 5' primer, a J-beta primer mix was included in a second PCR lasting about 7 to 11 cycles. TCRdb reanalysed the 5' RACE reads using MiXCR and keeps one entry per CDR3 protein. The table records under 1,100,000 distinct CDR3 sequences, 20% to 25% of them present only once. In addition, the sample was reused for a study of T cells of mothers and their children. That work contributes: Donors comprised three healthy Caucasian mothers plus their six children.

Input material: blood. V is TRBV4-1 and J is TRBJ2-5; 7 bases are shared with TRBD2. With the DNA end fitting TRBJ2-7 better, the J assignment may be wrong. The receptor comes from a girl aged 2-10 years in good health. Here the CDR3 reads CASSQVSSGYEQYF. The CDR3 DNA reads TGCGCCAGCAGCCAAGTATCTAGCGGCTACGAGCAGTACTTC.